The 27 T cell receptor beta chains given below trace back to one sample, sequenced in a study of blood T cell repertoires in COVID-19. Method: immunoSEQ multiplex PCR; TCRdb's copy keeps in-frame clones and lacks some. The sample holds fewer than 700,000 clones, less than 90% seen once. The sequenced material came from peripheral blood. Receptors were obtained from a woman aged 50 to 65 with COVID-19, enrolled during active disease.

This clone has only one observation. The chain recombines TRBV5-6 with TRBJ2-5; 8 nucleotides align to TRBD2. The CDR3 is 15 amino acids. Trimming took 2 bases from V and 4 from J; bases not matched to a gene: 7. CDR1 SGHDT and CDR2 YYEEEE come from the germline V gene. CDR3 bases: TGTGCCAGCAGCTTACCCGCTACTAGCGGAGAGACCCAGTACTTC. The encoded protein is CASSLPATSGETQYF.

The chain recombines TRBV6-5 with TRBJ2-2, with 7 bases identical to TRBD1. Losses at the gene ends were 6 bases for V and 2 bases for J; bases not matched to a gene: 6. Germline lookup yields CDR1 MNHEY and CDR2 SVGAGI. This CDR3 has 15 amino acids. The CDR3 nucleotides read TGTGCCAGCAGGGACCGGGACAGCAACACCGGGGAGCTGTTTTTT. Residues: CASRDRDSNTGELFF.

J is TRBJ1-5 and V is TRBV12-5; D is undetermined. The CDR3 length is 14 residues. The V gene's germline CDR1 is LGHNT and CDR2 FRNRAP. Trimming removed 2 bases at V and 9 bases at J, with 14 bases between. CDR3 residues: CASGLLQPAGPQHF. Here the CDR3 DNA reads TGTGCTAGTGGTTTGTTACAGCCGGCAGGGCCCCAGCATTTT.

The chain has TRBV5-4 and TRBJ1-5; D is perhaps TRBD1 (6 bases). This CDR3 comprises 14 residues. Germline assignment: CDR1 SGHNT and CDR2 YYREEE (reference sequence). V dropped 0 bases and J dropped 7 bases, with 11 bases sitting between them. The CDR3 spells CASSLAPGDQPQHF. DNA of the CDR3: TGTGCCAGCAGCTTGGCTCCAGGGGACCAGCCCCAGCATTTT. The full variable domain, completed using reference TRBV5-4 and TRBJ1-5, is ETGVTQSPTHLIKTRGQQVTLRCSSQSGHNTVSWYQQALGQGPQFIFQYYREEENGRGNFPPRFSGLQFPNYSSELNVNALELDDSALYLCASSLAPGDQPQHFGDGTRLSIL.

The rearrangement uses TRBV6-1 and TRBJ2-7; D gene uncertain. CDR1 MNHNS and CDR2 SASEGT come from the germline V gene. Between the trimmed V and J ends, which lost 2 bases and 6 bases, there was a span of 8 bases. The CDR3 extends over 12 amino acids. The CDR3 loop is CASSEIDAEQYF. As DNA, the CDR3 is TGTGCCAGCAGTGAAATAGATGCCGAGCAGTACTTC.

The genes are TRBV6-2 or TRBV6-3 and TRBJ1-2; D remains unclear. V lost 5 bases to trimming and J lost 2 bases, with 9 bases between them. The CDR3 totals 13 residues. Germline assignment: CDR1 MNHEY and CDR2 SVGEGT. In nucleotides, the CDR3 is TGTGCCAGCAGTCGCCCGGGGAACTATGGCTACACCTTC. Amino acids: CASSRPGNYGYTF.

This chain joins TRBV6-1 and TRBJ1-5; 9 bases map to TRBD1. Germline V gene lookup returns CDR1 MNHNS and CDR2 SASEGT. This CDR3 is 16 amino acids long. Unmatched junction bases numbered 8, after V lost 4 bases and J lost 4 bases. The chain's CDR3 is CASSAPGQGMNQPQHF. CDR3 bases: TGTGCCAGCAGTGCCCCGGGACAGGGAATGAATCAGCCCCAGCATTTT.

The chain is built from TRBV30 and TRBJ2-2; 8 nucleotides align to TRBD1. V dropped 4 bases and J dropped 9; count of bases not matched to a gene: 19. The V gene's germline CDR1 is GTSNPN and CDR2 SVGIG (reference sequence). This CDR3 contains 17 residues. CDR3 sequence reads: CAWMHMFGTGLVRELFF. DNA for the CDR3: TGTGCCTGGATGCACATGTTTGGGACAGGCCTTGTGAGGGAGCTGTTTTTT.

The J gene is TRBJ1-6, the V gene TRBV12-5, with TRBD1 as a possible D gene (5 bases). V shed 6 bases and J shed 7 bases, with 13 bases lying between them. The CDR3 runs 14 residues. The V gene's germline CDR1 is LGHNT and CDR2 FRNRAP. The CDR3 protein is CASGLGVGNSPLHF. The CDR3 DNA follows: TGTGCTAGTGGCCTAGGGGTTGGGAATTCACCCCTCCACTTT.

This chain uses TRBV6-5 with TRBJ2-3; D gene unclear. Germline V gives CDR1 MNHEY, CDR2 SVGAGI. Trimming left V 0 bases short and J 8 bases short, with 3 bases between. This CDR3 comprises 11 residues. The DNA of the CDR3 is TGTGCCAGCAGTTACTCCGGTACGCAGTATTTT. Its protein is CASSYSGTQYF.

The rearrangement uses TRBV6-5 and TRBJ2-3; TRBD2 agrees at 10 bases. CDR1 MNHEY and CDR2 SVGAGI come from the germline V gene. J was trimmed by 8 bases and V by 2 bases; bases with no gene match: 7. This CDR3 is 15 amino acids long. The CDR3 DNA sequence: TGTGCCAGCAGTTACCAAAGCGGGGGGGCTGGTACGCAGTATTTT. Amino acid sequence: CASSYQSGGAGTQYF.

CDR3 in amino acids: CASSDSPGRNTEAFF. The CDR3 DNA follows: TGTGCCAGCAGTGATAGCCCGGGTAGGAACACTGAAGCTTTCTTT. This chain links TRBV2 with TRBJ1-1; no definite D call. Per germline, CDR1 SNHLY and CDR2 FYNNEI. The CDR3 extends over 15 amino acids. Trimming shortened V by 3 bases and J by 1 base, and 12 bases separated the two germline ends.

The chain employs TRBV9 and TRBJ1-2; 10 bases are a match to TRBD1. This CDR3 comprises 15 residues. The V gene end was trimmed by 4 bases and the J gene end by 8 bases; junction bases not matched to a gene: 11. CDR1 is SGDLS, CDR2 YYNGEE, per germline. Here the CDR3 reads CASSLRQGAMSGYTF. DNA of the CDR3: TGTGCCAGCAGCCTACGACAGGGGGCTATGAGCGGCTACACCTTC.

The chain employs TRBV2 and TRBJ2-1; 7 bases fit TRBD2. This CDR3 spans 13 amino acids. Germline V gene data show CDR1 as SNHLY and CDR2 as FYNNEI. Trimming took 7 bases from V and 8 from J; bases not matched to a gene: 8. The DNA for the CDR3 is TGTGCCAGCACGGGACTGGGGGGGTATGAGCAGTTCTTC. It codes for CASTGLGGYEQFF.

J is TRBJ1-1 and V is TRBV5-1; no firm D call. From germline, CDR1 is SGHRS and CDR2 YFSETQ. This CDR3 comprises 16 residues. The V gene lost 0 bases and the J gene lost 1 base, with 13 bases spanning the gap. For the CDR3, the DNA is TGCGCCAGCAGCTTGGACGGGTATGGGAGGAACACTGAAGCTTTCTTT. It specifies CASSLDGYGRNTEAFF.

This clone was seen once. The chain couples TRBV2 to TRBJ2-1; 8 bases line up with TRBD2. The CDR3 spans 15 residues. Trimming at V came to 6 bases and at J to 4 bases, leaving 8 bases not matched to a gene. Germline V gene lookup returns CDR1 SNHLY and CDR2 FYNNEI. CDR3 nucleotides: TGTGCCAGCAGGGTAGCGGGGAACCGATACAATGAGCAGTTCTTC. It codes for CASRVAGNRYNEQFF.

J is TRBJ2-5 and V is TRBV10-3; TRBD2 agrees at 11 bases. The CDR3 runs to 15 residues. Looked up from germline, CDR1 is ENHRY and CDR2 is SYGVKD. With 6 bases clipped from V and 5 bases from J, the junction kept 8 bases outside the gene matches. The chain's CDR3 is CAIRDIAGGQETQYF. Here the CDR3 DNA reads TGTGCCATCAGGGACATAGCGGGGGGGCAGGAGACCCAGTACTTC.

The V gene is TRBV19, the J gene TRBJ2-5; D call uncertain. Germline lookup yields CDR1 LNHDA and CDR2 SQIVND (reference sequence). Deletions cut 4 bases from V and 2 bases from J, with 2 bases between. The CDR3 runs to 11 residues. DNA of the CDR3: TGTGCCAGTAGTACACAAGAGACCCAGTACTTC. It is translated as CASSTQETQYF.

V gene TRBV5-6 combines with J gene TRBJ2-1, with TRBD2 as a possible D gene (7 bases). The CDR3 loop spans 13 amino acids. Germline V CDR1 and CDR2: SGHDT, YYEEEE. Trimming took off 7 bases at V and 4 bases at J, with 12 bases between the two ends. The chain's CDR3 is CASDRGAYNEQFF. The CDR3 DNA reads TGTGCCAGCGACCGGGGGGCATACAATGAGCAGTTCTTC.

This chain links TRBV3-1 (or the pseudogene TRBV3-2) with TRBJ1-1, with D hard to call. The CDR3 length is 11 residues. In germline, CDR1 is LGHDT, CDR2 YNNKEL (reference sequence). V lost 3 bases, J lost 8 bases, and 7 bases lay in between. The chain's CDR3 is CASSQLREAFF. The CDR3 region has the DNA TGTGCCAGCAGCCAGCTGAGGGAAGCTTTCTTT.

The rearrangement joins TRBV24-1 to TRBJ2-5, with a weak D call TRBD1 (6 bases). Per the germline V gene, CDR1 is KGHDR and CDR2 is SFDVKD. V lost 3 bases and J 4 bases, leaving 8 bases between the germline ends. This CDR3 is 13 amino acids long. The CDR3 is CATSDGGRETQYF. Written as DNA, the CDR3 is TGTGCCACCAGTGATGGGGGCAGAGAGACCCAGTACTTC.

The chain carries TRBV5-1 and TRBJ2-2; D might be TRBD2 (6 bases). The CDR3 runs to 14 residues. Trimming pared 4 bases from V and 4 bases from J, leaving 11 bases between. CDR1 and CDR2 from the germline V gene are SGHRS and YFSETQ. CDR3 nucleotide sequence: TGCGCCAGCAGCCGCGGGGAGTTCACCGGGGAGCTGTTTTTT. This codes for CASSRGEFTGELFF.

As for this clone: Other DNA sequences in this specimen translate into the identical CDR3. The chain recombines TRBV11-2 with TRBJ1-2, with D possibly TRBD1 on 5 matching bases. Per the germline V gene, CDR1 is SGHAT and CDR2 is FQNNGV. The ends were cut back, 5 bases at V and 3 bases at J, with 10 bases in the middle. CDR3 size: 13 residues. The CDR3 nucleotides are TGTGCCAGCAGCCTGACAGATTACTATGGCTACACCTTC. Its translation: CASSLTDYYGYTF.

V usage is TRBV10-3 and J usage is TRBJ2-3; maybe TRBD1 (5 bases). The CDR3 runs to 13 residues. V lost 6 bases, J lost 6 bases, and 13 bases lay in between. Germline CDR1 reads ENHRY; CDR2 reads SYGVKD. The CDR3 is CAISDGQKDTQYF. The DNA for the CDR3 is TGTGCCATCAGCGACGGACAAAAGGATACGCAGTATTTT.

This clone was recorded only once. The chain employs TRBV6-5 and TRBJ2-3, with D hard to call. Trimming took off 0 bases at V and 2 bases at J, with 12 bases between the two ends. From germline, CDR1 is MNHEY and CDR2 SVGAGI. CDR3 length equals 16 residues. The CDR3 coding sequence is TGTGCCAGCAGTTACTCCCGGCGGATAGCCACAGATACGCAGTATTTT. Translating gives CASSYSRRIATDTQYF.

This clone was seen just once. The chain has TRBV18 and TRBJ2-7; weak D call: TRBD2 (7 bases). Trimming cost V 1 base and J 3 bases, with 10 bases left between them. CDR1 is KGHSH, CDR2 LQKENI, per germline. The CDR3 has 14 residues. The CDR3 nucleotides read TGTGCCAGCTCACCACAGGGGGGGATCTACGAGCAGTACTTC. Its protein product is CASSPQGGIYEQYF.

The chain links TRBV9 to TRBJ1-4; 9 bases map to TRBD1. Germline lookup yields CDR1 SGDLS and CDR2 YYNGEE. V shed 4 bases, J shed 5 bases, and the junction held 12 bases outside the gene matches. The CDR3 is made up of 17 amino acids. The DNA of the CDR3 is TGTGCCAGCAGCCGATGGGAGGGAGGGACAGGGAATGAAAAACTGTTTTTT. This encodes CASSRWEGGTGNEKLFF.